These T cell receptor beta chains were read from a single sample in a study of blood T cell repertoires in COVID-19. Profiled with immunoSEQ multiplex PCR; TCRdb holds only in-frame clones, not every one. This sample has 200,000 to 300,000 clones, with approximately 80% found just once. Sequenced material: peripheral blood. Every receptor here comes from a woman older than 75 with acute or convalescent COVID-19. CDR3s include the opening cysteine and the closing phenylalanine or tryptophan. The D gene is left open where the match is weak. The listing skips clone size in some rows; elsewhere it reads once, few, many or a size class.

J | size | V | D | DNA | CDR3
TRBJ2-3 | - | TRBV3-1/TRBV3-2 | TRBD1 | TGTGCCAGCAGCCAAGCCGACAGGGCAGATACGCAGTATTTT | CASSQADRADTQYF
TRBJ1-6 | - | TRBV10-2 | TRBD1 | TGCGCCAGCAGTTCGACGGACAGGGGGAGCAATTCACCCCTCCACTTT | CASSSTDRGSNSPLHF
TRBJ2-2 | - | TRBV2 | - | TGTGCCAGCAGTGCTTCCAGGGAATCCGGGGAGCTGTTTTTT | CASSASRESGELFF
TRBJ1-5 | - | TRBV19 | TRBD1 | TGTGCCAGTAGTCAGGGGGTATTAGGCAATCAGCCCCAGCATTTT | CASSQGVLGNQPQHF
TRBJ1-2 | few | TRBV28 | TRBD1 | TGTGCCAGCAGTGCTGCGGACAGGAGGTCTGGCTACACCTTC | CASSAADRRSGYTF
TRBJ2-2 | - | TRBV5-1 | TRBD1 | TGCGCCAGCAGCCCGGGACAGGCGAACACCGGGGAGCTGTTTTTT | CASSPGQANTGELFF
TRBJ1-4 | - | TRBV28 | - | TGTGCCAGCAGCCCAGGGACAACTAATGAAAAACTGTTTTTT | CASSPGTTNEKLFF
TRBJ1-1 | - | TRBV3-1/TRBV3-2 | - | TGTGCCAGCAGCCAAGGAGGGGGCACTGAAGCTTTCTTT | CASSQGGGTEAFF
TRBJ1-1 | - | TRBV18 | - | TGTGCCAGCTCACCAGCGGCGGCCCCCACTGAAGCTTTCTTT | CASSPAAAPTEAFF
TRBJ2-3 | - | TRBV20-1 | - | TGCAGTGCTAGTTCCGGGGAGGGCACAGATACGCAGTATTTT | CSASSGEGTDTQYF
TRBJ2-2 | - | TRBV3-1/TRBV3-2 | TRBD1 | TGTGCCAGCAGCCAAGATCGGGGGACAGGGAGCACCGGGGAGCTGTTTTTT | CASSQDRGTGSTGELFF
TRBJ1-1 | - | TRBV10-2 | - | TGCGCCAGCAGACCACAAGAACGCACTGAAGCTTTCTTT | CASRPQERTEAFF
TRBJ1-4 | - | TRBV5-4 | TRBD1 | TGTGCCAGCAGCTCGACAGGGAATGAAAAACTGTTTTTT | CASSSTGNEKLFF
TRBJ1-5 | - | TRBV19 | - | TGTGGCCGGGTTGAGCCCCAGCATTTT | CGRVEPQHF
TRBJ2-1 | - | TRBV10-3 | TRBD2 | TGTGCCATCAGATCGACGGGGAAGACTAGCGGGGGGCTCCCTTACAATGAGCAGTTCTTC | CAIRSTGKTSGGLPYNEQFF
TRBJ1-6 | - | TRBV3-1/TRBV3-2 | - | TGTGCCAGCAGCCAACTAATCACCGCCCCCGGGAATTCACCCCTCCACTTT | CASSQLITAPGNSPLHF
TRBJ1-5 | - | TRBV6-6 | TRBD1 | TGTGCCAGCAGCCCAGCAGGGGGCTTAAGCAATCAGCCCCAGCATTTT | CASSPAGGLSNQPQHF
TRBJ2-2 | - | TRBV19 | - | TGTGCCAGTAGTACAGGGTTTTCCGGGGAGCTGTTTTTT | CASSTGFSGELFF